This T cell receptor beta chain was sequenced during a study of blood T cell repertoires in COVID-19. Study-level information: Researchers got acute and convalescent COVID-19 samples from the United States, Italy and Spain. PBMCs, B-cell-depleted T cells, or T cells were the source of the cDNA or gDNA that made up the material.

The protocol was immunoSEQ multiplex PCR, while the TCRdb copy is restricted to in-frame clones and leaves out a portion. This sample yields a few hundred thousand clones, of which around 85% are seen a single time; 3.6% belongs to the top ten. V lost 5 bases and J 0 bases, leaving 11 bases between the germline ends. Germline values: CDR1 SGHTS, CDR2 YDEGEE. The CDR3 contains 15 residues. Sequencing was done on a sample of peripheral blood. The receptor's source is a woman younger than 30 with acute or convalescent COVID-19. The rearrangement joins TRBV5-8 to TRBJ2-2; possibly TRBD2 for D (6 bases). In DNA, the CDR3 is TGTGCCAGCAGTCGTAGCGGCGCGAACACCGGGGAGCTGTTTTTT. This sequence encodes CASSRSGANTGELFF.